The rows below give T cell receptor beta chains drawn from one sample of a study of CD4+ T cells in melanoma. Some clones are missing from TCRdb's copy, which holds only in-frame ones; the method was immunoSEQ multiplex PCR. The sample has roughly 140,000 clones; about 93% are singletons. The receptors shown here come from a human donor with melanoma. Both conserved end residues are part of each CDR3. D genes are given only for firm matches. Expanded clones are given a class, and other clones once, few, many or no size at all.

cdr3_nt: TGCGCCAGCAGCCCGACGGACACCTCTAGCACAGATACGCAGTATTTT
cdr3_aa: CASSPTDTSSTDTQYF
clone_size: once
d_call: -
v_call: TRBV5-1
j_call: TRBJ2-3

cdr3_nt: TGTGCCAGCAGCTCTGATTGGGAGAATGAGCAGTTCTTC
cdr3_aa: CASSSDWENEQFF
clone_size: -
d_call: -
v_call: TRBV7-9
j_call: TRBJ2-1

cdr3_nt: TGTGCCAGCAGCTTAGCCATTTCCGCAGCTTTCTTT
cdr3_aa: CASSLAISAAFF
clone_size: -
d_call: -
v_call: TRBV7-9
j_call: TRBJ1-1

cdr3_nt: TGTGCCACCAGCAGTCCGGGACTAGCGGTACAAGATGAGCAGTTCTTC
cdr3_aa: CATSSPGLAVQDEQFF
clone_size: -
d_call: TRBD2
v_call: TRBV15
j_call: TRBJ2-1

cdr3_nt: TGCGCCAGCAGCCAAACTCAGACGGACCCTTATTATGGCTACACCTTC
cdr3_aa: CASSQTQTDPYYGYTF
clone_size: few
d_call: -
v_call: TRBV4-1
j_call: TRBJ1-2

cdr3_nt: TGCGCCAGCAGCCAAGGGAGGACAGCTTCCTACGAGCAGTACTTC
cdr3_aa: CASSQGRTASYEQYF
clone_size: -
d_call: -
v_call: TRBV4-1
j_call: TRBJ2-7

cdr3_nt: TGTGCCAGCAAAGGGAGGCTAGCGGGGGGGCAGAACACCGGGGAGCTGTTTTTT
cdr3_aa: CASKGRLAGGQNTGELFF
clone_size: -
d_call: TRBD2
v_call: TRBV4-2
j_call: TRBJ2-2

cdr3_nt: TGTGCCAGCAGCCCCACGACTGGGGCCAACGTCCTGACTTTC
cdr3_aa: CASSPTTGANVLTF
clone_size: -
d_call: -
v_call: TRBV5-6
j_call: TRBJ2-6

cdr3_nt: TGCGCCAGCAGCTTGGGTCAGGGTGGTACTGAAGCTTTCTTT
cdr3_aa: CASSLGQGGTEAFF
clone_size: -
d_call: -
v_call: TRBV5-1
j_call: TRBJ1-1

cdr3_nt: TGTGCCAGCAGTGAAGTGGAGGTAGTCTCCTATAATTCACCCCTCCACTTT
cdr3_aa: CASSEVEVVSYNSPLHF
clone_size: -
d_call: -
v_call: TRBV2
j_call: TRBJ1-6

cdr3_nt: TGCGCCAGCAGCCAACAGGACTTCTACAATGAGCAGTTCTTC
cdr3_aa: CASSQQDFYNEQFF
clone_size: -
d_call: -
v_call: TRBV5-1
j_call: TRBJ2-1

cdr3_nt: TGTGCCAGCAGCACGCCACAGGGGGGGCTAGACAATGAGCAGTTCTTC
cdr3_aa: CASSTPQGGLDNEQFF
clone_size: -
d_call: -
v_call: TRBV5-4
j_call: TRBJ2-1

cdr3_nt: TGTGCCAGCAGGGACCCTAGCGGGGGCGTCCATACGCAGTATTTT
cdr3_aa: CASRDPSGGVHTQYF
clone_size: -
d_call: TRBD2
v_call: TRBV13
j_call: TRBJ2-3

cdr3_nt: TGTGCCAGCAGTTACTACCGACTAGTTAACACCGGGGAGCTGTTTTTT
cdr3_aa: CASSYYRLVNTGELFF
clone_size: few
d_call: -
v_call: TRBV6-5
j_call: TRBJ2-2

cdr3_nt: TGCGCCAGCAGTGAGTCCGGCAGGGCTGGAAACACCATATATTTT
cdr3_aa: CASSESGRAGNTIYF
clone_size: -
d_call: -
v_call: TRBV10-1
j_call: TRBJ1-3

cdr3_nt: TGTGCCAGCAGGGGGACAGGCTACGAGCAGTACTTC
cdr3_aa: CASRGTGYEQYF
clone_size: once
d_call: TRBD1
v_call: TRBV6-5
j_call: TRBJ2-7

cdr3_nt: TGTGCCTGGAGTCAAACGGGAGCCATGGGGACTGAAGCTTTCTTT
cdr3_aa: CAWSQTGAMGTEAFF
clone_size: -
d_call: -
v_call: TRBV30
j_call: TRBJ1-1

cdr3_nt: TGTGCCAGCAGTGCCGTCTACGAGCAGTACTTC
cdr3_aa: CASSAVYEQYF
clone_size: -
d_call: -
v_call: TRBV25-1
j_call: TRBJ2-7

cdr3_nt: TGTGCCAGCAGCGCACCGGACAGGGAGAACACCGGGGAGCTGTTTTTT
cdr3_aa: CASSAPDRENTGELFF
clone_size: -
d_call: TRBD1
v_call: TRBV11-1
j_call: TRBJ2-2

cdr3_nt: TGTGCCAGCAGCTTACGGACTAGCGGGGGGAGGTACCAAGAGACCCAGTACTTC
cdr3_aa: CASSLRTSGGRYQETQYF
clone_size: -
d_call: TRBD2
v_call: TRBV7-6
j_call: TRBJ2-5

cdr3_nt: TGTGCCAGCAGTGATGCTCGACAGGGCGACACTGAAGCTTTCTTT
cdr3_aa: CASSDARQGDTEAFF
clone_size: once
d_call: TRBD1
v_call: TRBV25-1
j_call: TRBJ1-1

cdr3_nt: TGTGCCAGCAGCGGGCCCCCAGCGTATGGCTACACCTTC
cdr3_aa: CASSGPPAYGYTF
clone_size: -
d_call: -
v_call: TRBV2
j_call: TRBJ1-2

cdr3_nt: TGTGCCAGCAGCGTAGATATTGCGGGGGACTTTCACCCTTACAATGAGCAGTTCTTC
cdr3_aa: CASSVDIAGDFHPYNEQFF
clone_size: -
d_call: TRBD2
v_call: TRBV9
j_call: TRBJ2-1

cdr3_nt: TGCGCCAGCAGCCAAGATCGGTCGGCCAAAAGTGGCTACACCTTC
cdr3_aa: CASSQDRSAKSGYTF
clone_size: few
d_call: -
v_call: TRBV4-1
j_call: TRBJ1-2

cdr3_nt: TGCGCCAGCAGCAGGGGTGAGGGGCGGGAGACCCAGTACTTC
cdr3_aa: CASSRGEGRETQYF
clone_size: -
d_call: -
v_call: TRBV4-1
j_call: TRBJ2-5

cdr3_nt: TGTGCCAGCAGCGCTATTCGCGGGGGTAACTACGAGCAGTACTTC
cdr3_aa: CASSAIRGGNYEQYF
clone_size: -
d_call: TRBD2
v_call: TRBV11-2
j_call: TRBJ2-7

cdr3_nt: TGCGCCAGCAGCTTATTAGGCGGCTATGGCTACACCTTC
cdr3_aa: CASSLLGGYGYTF
clone_size: -
d_call: -
v_call: TRBV5-1
j_call: TRBJ1-2

cdr3_nt: TGTGCCAGCAGTTCCCCGGGACTAGCCGGCTCCTACGAGCAGTACTTC
cdr3_aa: CASSSPGLAGSYEQYF
clone_size: -
d_call: TRBD2
v_call: TRBV6-5
j_call: TRBJ2-7

cdr3_nt: TGTGCCAGCTCACCTGGAGGGCGGAACACTGAAGCTTTCTTT
cdr3_aa: CASSPGGRNTEAFF
clone_size: -
d_call: -
v_call: TRBV18
j_call: TRBJ1-1

cdr3_nt: TGTGCCAGCAGCTTGGTAGGACCCCTGGGTGAGCAGTACTTC
cdr3_aa: CASSLVGPLGEQYF
clone_size: -
d_call: -
v_call: TRBV5-8
j_call: TRBJ2-7

cdr3_nt: TGCGCCAGCAGACAGGGGTTAAGCTCCTACGAGCAGTACTTC
cdr3_aa: CASRQGLSSYEQYF
clone_size: -
d_call: TRBD1
v_call: TRBV5-1
j_call: TRBJ2-7

cdr3_nt: TGTGCCAGCAGCCCGGCCACTAGCGGGGGGGCAGATTGTAGTGAGCAGTTCTTC
cdr3_aa: CASSPATSGGADCSEQFF
clone_size: -
d_call: -
v_call: TRBV21-1
j_call: TRBJ2-1

cdr3_nt: TGTGCCAGCAGCCCGGGACAGCCGAACACCGGGGAGCTGTTTTTT
cdr3_aa: CASSPGQPNTGELFF
clone_size: -
d_call: TRBD1
v_call: TRBV7-9
j_call: TRBJ2-2

cdr3_nt: TGTGCCAGCTCACCACTCGGTATCTCTGGGGCCAACGTCCTGACTTTC
cdr3_aa: CASSPLGISGANVLTF
clone_size: -
d_call: -
v_call: TRBV18
j_call: TRBJ2-6

cdr3_nt: TGTGCCAGCAGACCCGTACAGGGTACCTACGAGCAGTACTTC
cdr3_aa: CASRPVQGTYEQYF
clone_size: -
d_call: -
v_call: TRBV6-5
j_call: TRBJ2-7

cdr3_nt: TGTGCCAGCAGTACCCGAGGAGTGTACGAGCAGTACTTC
cdr3_aa: CASSTRGVYEQYF
clone_size: -
d_call: -
v_call: TRBV6-1
j_call: TRBJ2-7

cdr3_nt: TGTGCCAGCAGCTTACGGGGCAGGGGAGGATGGCGGAGCACAGATACGCAGTATTTT
cdr3_aa: CASSLRGRGGWRSTDTQYF
clone_size: -
d_call: -
v_call: TRBV7-3
j_call: TRBJ2-3

cdr3_nt: TGCGCCAGACCGGGACAGGGTCCACCCCTCCACTTT
cdr3_aa: CARPGQGPPLHF
clone_size: -
d_call: TRBD1
v_call: TRBV10-1
j_call: TRBJ1-6

cdr3_nt: TGTGCCAGCAGCCCACAGGGGGTCGGGGAGCTGTTTTTT
cdr3_aa: CASSPQGVGELFF
clone_size: -
d_call: TRBD1
v_call: TRBV7-3
j_call: TRBJ2-2

cdr3_nt: TGTGCCAGCAGTGTCCGACAGAGAAGCACCGGGGAGCTGTTTTTT
cdr3_aa: CASSVRQRSTGELFF
clone_size: -
d_call: -
v_call: TRBV6-1
j_call: TRBJ2-2

cdr3_nt: TGTGCCGGAGGACAGTCACCCCTCCACTTT
cdr3_aa: CAGGQSPLHF
clone_size: -
d_call: -
v_call: TRBV27
j_call: TRBJ1-6

cdr3_nt: TGTGCCAGCAGCTCTGCCTGGGGGCGGGGGGCCGCGAACACCGGGGAGCTGTTTTTT
cdr3_aa: CASSSAWGRGAANTGELFF
clone_size: -
d_call: TRBD2
v_call: TRBV7-9
j_call: TRBJ2-2

cdr3_nt: TGTGCCAGCAGCGTAGCCGGGCGGGGGGGCACAGATACGCAGTATTTT
cdr3_aa: CASSVAGRGGTDTQYF
clone_size: -
d_call: TRBD2
v_call: TRBV9
j_call: TRBJ2-3

cdr3_nt: TGTGCCAGCAGCAAGGGACAGGGGTTCGATGGCTACACCTTC
cdr3_aa: CASSKGQGFDGYTF
clone_size: -
d_call: TRBD1
v_call: TRBV7-9
j_call: TRBJ1-2

cdr3_nt: TGTGCCAGCAGCTTACTAGCGGGGGCCCAAGAGACCCAGTACTTC
cdr3_aa: CASSLLAGAQETQYF
clone_size: -
d_call: TRBD2
v_call: TRBV5-6
j_call: TRBJ2-5

cdr3_nt: TGTGCCAGCAGCGCAGGACTGGACCAAGAGACCCAGTACTTC
cdr3_aa: CASSAGLDQETQYF
clone_size: -
d_call: -
v_call: TRBV7-9
j_call: TRBJ2-5

cdr3_nt: TGTGCCAGCGCGGGGGATTGGGATGAAAAACTGTTTTTT
cdr3_aa: CASAGDWDEKLFF
clone_size: -
d_call: -
v_call: TRBV18
j_call: TRBJ1-4

cdr3_nt: TGTGCCAGCAGCTTAGAAAGGGACAGGTCGGCCGGGGAGCTGTTTTTT
cdr3_aa: CASSLERDRSAGELFF
clone_size: -
d_call: TRBD1
v_call: TRBV7-8
j_call: TRBJ2-2

cdr3_nt: TGTGCCAGCAAAGGCTCGGGGACAGGGGGTCAGCCCCAGCATTTT
cdr3_aa: CASKGSGTGGQPQHF
clone_size: -
d_call: TRBD1
v_call: TRBV6-1
j_call: TRBJ1-5

cdr3_nt: TGTGCCAGCAGCCAATTGACAGGGGAAATGATTCGAGACCAGTACTTC
cdr3_aa: CASSQLTGEMIRDQYF
clone_size: -
d_call: TRBD1
v_call: TRBV7-9
j_call: TRBJ2-5

cdr3_nt: TGTGCCAGCACCGAAGGGGCGGCCTCGGGCTACACCTTC
cdr3_aa: CASTEGAASGYTF
clone_size: -
d_call: -
v_call: TRBV2
j_call: TRBJ1-2

cdr3_nt: TGTGCCAGCAGGGGACAGGGAGGTCAGCCCCAGCATTTT
cdr3_aa: CASRGQGGQPQHF
clone_size: -
d_call: TRBD1
v_call: TRBV2
j_call: TRBJ1-5

cdr3_nt: TGTGCTAGTGGTTTCCTGGGGAGCTCTGGGGCCAACGTCCTGACTTTC
cdr3_aa: CASGFLGSSGANVLTF
clone_size: -
d_call: -
v_call: TRBV12-5
j_call: TRBJ2-6

cdr3_nt: TGTGCCAGCAGCCAGGGGACCGGGACAGTGACCTATGGCTACACCTTC
cdr3_aa: CASSQGTGTVTYGYTF
clone_size: -
d_call: TRBD1
v_call: TRBV4-2
j_call: TRBJ1-2

cdr3_nt: TGCGCCAGCAGCTTAAGCGGGGGTACCGCGGAGACCCAGTACTTC
cdr3_aa: CASSLSGGTAETQYF
clone_size: -
d_call: TRBD2
v_call: TRBV5-1
j_call: TRBJ2-5

cdr3_nt: TGTGCCAGCAGCCCACGTGGGGGGGCGACAGATACGCAGTATTTT
cdr3_aa: CASSPRGGATDTQYF
clone_size: -
d_call: -
v_call: TRBV9
j_call: TRBJ2-3

cdr3_nt: TGTGCCAGTAGTTTGGTCGGAACCAATCAGCCCCAGCATTTT
cdr3_aa: CASSLVGTNQPQHF
clone_size: -
d_call: -
v_call: TRBV19
j_call: TRBJ1-5

cdr3_nt: TGTGCCAGCAGCTGGATAAAGGATACGCAGTATTTT
cdr3_aa: CASSWIKDTQYF
clone_size: -
d_call: -
v_call: TRBV7-2
j_call: TRBJ2-3

cdr3_nt: TGCGCCAGCAGCTTGGGGGGACAGGGGGGTCGAGAGACCCAGTACTTC
cdr3_aa: CASSLGGQGGRETQYF
clone_size: -
d_call: TRBD1
v_call: TRBV5-1
j_call: TRBJ2-5